This TCR beta chain emerged from a study of blood T cell repertoires in COVID-19. Some clones are missing from TCRdb's copy, which holds only in-frame ones; the method was immunoSEQ multiplex PCR. The sample includes over 150,000 clones, around nine tenths of them seen just once. The sample comprised peripheral blood. The sequence was obtained from a man aged 30 to 45 with acute or convalescent COVID-19.

The CDR3 region is CASSVTSGTGNEQFF. CDR3 sequence (DNA): TGTGCCAGCAGCGTCACCTCCGGGACAGGGAATGAGCAGTTCTTC. The chain links TRBV9 to TRBJ2-1, with TRBD1 identical over 9 bases. The CDR3 sequence is 15 residues long. V dropped 2 bases and J dropped 7; count of bases not matched to a gene: 7. CDR1 and CDR2 (germline): SGDLS, YYNGEE.